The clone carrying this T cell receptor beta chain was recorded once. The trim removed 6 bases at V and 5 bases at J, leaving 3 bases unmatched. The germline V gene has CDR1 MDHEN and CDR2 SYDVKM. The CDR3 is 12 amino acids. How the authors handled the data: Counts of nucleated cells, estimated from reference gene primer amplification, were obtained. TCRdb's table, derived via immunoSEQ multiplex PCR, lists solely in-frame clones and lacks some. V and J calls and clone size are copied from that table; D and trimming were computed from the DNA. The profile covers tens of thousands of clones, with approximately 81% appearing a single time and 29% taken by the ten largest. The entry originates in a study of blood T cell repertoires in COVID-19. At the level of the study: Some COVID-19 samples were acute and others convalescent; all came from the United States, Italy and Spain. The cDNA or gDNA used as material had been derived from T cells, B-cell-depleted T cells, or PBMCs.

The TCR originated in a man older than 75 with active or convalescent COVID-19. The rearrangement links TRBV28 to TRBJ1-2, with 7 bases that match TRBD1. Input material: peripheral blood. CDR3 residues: CASRTTGYGYTF. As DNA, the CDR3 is TGTGCCAGCAGGACGACAGGGTATGGCTACACCTTC.